This TCR beta chain emerged from a study of neoadjuvant anti-PD-1 for oral cavity cancer (dated by TCRdb to about 2021). With regard to the full study: Before curative-intent surgical resection, most patients were given three to four biweekly doses of nivolumab at 3 mg/kg. For patients who did not progress, a fourth nivolumab dose was given around day 43, followed by definitive surgical resection on days 50-56. Patients with complete response, partial response or stable disease by RECIST 1.1 were defined as responders, whereas patients with progression were defined as non-responders. The parent correlative cohort had 11 to 12 patients and a response rate of 33%.

The CDR1 and CDR2 encoded by the germline V gene are MGHRA and YSYEKL. Its CDR3 holds 17 amino acids, cysteine through phenylalanine. Only the CDR3 portion is preserved as DNA: 51 bases, with reading frame beginning at the first base. For this chain, trimming is 3 bases at the V end and 2 bases at the J end, and the number of junction bases without a gene match is 11. The research as a whole found: Only a few patients per response group were included in the TCR analyses, and the authors called for validation in larger cohorts. Higher pretreatment blood TCRbeta clonality and lower post-treatment tumor TCRbeta clonality were correlated with higher pretreatment blood Treg/Th17 ratios. After neoadjuvant nivolumab, non-responders showed significantly higher T cell clonality (Gini index) in PBMCs than responders did.

For deep sequencing of PBMC libraries, mostly roughly 520 ng of input genomic DNA was used, and six replicates were run per sample. TCRbeta libraries were prepared with the immunoSEQ hsTCRbeta kit according to the manufacturer's instructions. Sequencing of the completed libraries took place using an Illumina NovaSeq 6000 S4 flow cell after they had been pooled to roughly 2.9 nM. The original pipeline was this. The immunoSEQ Analyzer was used for raw data preprocessing and quality control. The analysis was restricted to productive rearrangements, with each unique CDR3 amino acid sequence defining a clonotype. Using the R package tcR, the researchers computed the Gini-Simpson index as their estimate of repertoire clonality. Gini indices were compared with Student's t test, and associations with tumor size change were assessed by Pearson correlation. TCRdb took this table from immuneACCESS and kept in-frame rearrangements with V and J called. Such tables lack part of the clones; where checked against another copy, unresolved V genes explain under half of the gap, and the rest is unexplained. V and J calls and clone size come straight from that table; D and trimming were deduced from the DNA. The sample yields some 9,800 clones; 60% to 75% were counted once. 4% to 5% of the sample is held by the ten biggest clonotypes.

Worth noting for this clone: This clone's antigen is unknown. Base qualities are not recorded, but no much larger clone differs from it by a single base.

This specimen's time point label, per the study, means: after neoadjuvant nivolumab, at surgical resection. The patients had newly diagnosed stage II-IVA oral cavity squamous cell carcinoma and had not received any prior systemic or radiation treatment. The cohort consisted of patients with HPV-negative, locally advanced oral cavity squamous cell carcinoma. Peripheral blood mononuclear cells were analyzed directly, without maintenance or expansion in culture. The samples were drawn from a longitudinal correlative study tied to a single-arm phase II trial testing neoadjuvant nivolumab in oral cavity squamous cell carcinoma. Subject-matched pre- and post-treatment PBMCs and tumors from three responders and three non-responders were subjected to genomic DNA-based TCRbeta sequencing. Peripheral blood mononuclear cells were collected once before nivolumab treatment and again after treatment, at the time of surgery. The Maxwell RSC DNA from Cells kit was used to extract genomic DNA from PBMCs.

This receptor was identified in a person aged 35-79 years with oral cavity squamous cell carcinoma. Source: PBMCs, taken after nivolumab (anti-PD-1) treatment. The sequence links TRBV4-1 to TRBJ2-7; 9 bases in the junction line up with TRBD2. The CDR3 in this case is CASSQDFGLAITYEQYF. In nucleotide form, the sequence is TGCGCCAGCAGCCAGGATTTCGGACTAGCGATTACCTACGAGCAGTACTTC.